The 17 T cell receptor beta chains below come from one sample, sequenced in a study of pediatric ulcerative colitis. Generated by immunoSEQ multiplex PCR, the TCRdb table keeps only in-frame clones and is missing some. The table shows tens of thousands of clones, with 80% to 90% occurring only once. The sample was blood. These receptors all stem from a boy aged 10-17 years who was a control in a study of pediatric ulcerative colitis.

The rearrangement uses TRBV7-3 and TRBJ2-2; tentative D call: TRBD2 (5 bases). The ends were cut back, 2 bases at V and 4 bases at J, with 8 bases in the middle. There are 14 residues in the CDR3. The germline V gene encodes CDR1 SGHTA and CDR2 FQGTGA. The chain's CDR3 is CASSLAGVTGELFF. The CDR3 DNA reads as TGTGCCAGCAGCTTAGCCGGGGTCACCGGGGAGCTGTTTTTT.

The CDR3 nucleotides are TGCGCCAGCAGCCCTCAGGAGAACACTGAAGCTTTCTTT. Translating gives CASSPQENTEAFF. V is TRBV5-1 and J is TRBJ1-1; D is unresolved. Trimming took off 4 bases at V and 1 base at J, with 8 bases between the two ends. The CDR3 spans 13 residues. Germline V gene data show CDR1 as SGHRS and CDR2 as YFSETQ. Based on the CDR3 plus reference TRBV5-1 and TRBJ1-1, the full variable domain is KAGVTQTPRYLIKTRGQQVTLSCSPISGHRSVSWYQQTPGQGLQFLFEYFSETQRNKGNFPGRFSGRQFSNSRSEMNVSTLELGDSALYLCASSPQENTEAFFGQGTRLTVV.

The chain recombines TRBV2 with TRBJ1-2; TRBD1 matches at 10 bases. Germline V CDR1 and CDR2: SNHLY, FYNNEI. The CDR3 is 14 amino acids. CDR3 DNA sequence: TGTGCTGTGGGACAGGGGTTTTTCGCTAGTGGCTACACCTTC. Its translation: CAVGQGFFASGYTF.

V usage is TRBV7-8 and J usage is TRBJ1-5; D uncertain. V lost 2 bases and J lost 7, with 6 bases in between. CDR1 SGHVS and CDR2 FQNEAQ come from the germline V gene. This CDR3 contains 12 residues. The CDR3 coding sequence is TGTGCCAGCAGCTTACGAGAGCAGCCCCAGCATTTT. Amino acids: CASSLREQPQHF.

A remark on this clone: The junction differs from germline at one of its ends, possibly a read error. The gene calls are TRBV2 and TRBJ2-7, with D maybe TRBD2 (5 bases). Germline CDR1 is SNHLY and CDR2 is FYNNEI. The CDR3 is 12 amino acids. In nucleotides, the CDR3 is TGTGCCAGCAGTAAAGCGGTCGGCGAGCAGTACTTC. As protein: CASSKAVGEQYF.

The CDR3 spells CASSLEDQSNQPQHF. CDR3 DNA: TGTGCCAGCAGCTTAGAAGACCAGAGCAATCAGCCCCAGCATTTT. The chain recombines TRBV7-7 with TRBJ1-5, with D unclear. The V gene lost 1 base and the J gene lost 1 base, with 8 bases spanning the gap. Germline CDR1 and CDR2: SSHAT and FNYEAQ (reference sequence). This CDR3 region has 15 residues.

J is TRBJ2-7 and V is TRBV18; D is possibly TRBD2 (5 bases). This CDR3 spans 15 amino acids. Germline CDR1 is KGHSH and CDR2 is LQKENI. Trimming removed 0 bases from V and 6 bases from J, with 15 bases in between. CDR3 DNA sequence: TGTGCCAGCTCACCACCAGGCCAGCCTGGAGGCGAGCAGTACTTC. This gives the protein CASSPPGQPGGEQYF.

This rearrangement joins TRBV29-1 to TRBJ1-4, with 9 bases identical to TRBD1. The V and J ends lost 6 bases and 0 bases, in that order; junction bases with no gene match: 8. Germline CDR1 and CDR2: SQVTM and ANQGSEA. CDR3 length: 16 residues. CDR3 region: CSVGGTGGTTNEKLFF. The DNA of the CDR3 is TGCAGCGTGGGGGGAACAGGGGGCACAACTAATGAAAAACTGTTTTTT.

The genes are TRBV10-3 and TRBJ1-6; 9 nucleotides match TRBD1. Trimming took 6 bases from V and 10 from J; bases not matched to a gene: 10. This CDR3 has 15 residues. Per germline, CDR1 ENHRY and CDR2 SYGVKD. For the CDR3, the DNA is TGTGCCATCAGAGCGGACAGGGGTTTGGAATCACCCCTCCACTTT. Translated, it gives CAIRADRGLESPLHF.

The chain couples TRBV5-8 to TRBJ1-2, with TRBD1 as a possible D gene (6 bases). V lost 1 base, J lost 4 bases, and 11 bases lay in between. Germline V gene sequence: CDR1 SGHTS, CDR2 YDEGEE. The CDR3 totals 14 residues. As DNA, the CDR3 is TGTGCCAGCAGCTTGTCGGGGGCCTCCTATGGCTACACCTTC. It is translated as CASSLSGASYGYTF.

The CDR3, as DNA: TGCGCCAGCAGCTTGGAGGGGACAGGACAGGGTTATGGCTACACCTTC. Translating it yields CASSLEGTGQGYGYTF. The chain carries TRBV5-1 and TRBJ1-2; TRBD1 agrees at 8 bases. Trimming removed 0 bases from V and 5 bases from J; junction bases left unmatched: 9. The CDR3 spans 16 residues. Looked up from germline, CDR1 is SGHRS and CDR2 is YFSETQ. The complete variable domain, with remaining parts taken from reference TRBV5-1 and TRBJ1-2, reads KAGVTQTPRYLIKTRGQQVTLSCSPISGHRSVSWYQQTPGQGLQFLFEYFSETQRNKGNFPGRFSGRQFSNSRSEMNVSTLELGDSALYLCASSLEGTGQGYGYTFGSGTRLTVV.

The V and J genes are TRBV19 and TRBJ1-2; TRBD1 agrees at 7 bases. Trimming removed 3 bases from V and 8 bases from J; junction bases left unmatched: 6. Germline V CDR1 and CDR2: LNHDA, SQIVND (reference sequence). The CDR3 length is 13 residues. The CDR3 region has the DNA TGTGCCAGTAGTATGTCAGGGGGGAGCGGCTACACCTTC. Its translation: CASSMSGGSGYTF.

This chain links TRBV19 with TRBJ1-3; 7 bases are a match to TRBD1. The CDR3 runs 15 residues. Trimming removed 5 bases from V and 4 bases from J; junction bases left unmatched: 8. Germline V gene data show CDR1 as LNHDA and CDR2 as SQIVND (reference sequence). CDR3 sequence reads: CASSQTRGSGNTIYF. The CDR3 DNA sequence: TGTGCCAGTAGTCAGACCAGGGGGTCCGGAAACACCATATATTTT.

The CDR3 is CASSDVQAYNEQFF. The CDR3 region has the DNA TGTGCCAGCAGTGATGTACAGGCGTACAATGAGCAGTTCTTC. This chain uses TRBV25-1 with TRBJ2-1; possible D gene TRBD1, 5 bases. This CDR3 has 14 residues. Germline CDR1 and CDR2: MGHDK and SYGVNS. With 3 bases removed from V and 4 bases from J, the gap between germline ends came to 10 bases.

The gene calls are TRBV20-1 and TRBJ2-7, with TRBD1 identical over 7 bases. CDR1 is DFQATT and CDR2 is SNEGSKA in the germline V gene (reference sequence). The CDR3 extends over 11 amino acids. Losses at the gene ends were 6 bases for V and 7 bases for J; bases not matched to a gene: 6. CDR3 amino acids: CSATDRFEQYF. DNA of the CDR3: TGCAGTGCGACGGACAGGTTTGAGCAGTACTTC.

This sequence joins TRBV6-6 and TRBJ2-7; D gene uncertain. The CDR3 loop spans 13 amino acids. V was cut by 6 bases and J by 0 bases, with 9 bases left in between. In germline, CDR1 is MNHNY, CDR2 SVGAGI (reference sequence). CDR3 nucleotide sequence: TGTGCCAGCAGCACCATCAGCTCCTACGAGCAGTACTTC. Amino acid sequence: CASSTISSYEQYF.

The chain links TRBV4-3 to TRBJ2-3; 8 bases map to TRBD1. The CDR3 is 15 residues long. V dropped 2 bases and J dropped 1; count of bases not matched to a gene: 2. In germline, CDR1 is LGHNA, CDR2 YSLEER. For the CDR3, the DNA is TGCGCCAGCAGCCAACAGGGGGCTCGCACAGATACGCAGTATTTT. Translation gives CASSQQGARTDTQYF.